This record covers a single T cell receptor beta chain. The trim removed 2 bases at V and 6 bases at J, leaving 7 bases unmatched. Germline loops: CDR1 SGDLS, CDR2 YYNGEE. This CDR3 has 16 residues. These data originate in a study of blood T cell repertoires in COVID-19. Per the original data handling: Reference gene primer amplification gave estimated nucleated cell counts. Sequenced by immunoSEQ multiplex PCR; TCRdb stores in-frame clones only, minus some. The DNA was the basis for D and trimming; V, J and clone size are from that table. This table holds roughly 74,000 clones, about four fifths found once.

The sequence was obtained from a man between 65 and 85 years old with acute or convalescent COVID-19. This chain connects TRBV9 to TRBJ2-4; the match to TRBD1 covers 11 bases. The sequenced material came from peripheral blood. The CDR3 nucleotides read TGTGCCAGCAGCGTCGGGGACAGGGGGATCGGAAACATTCAGTACTTC. Its translation: CASSVGDRGIGNIQYF.